One and the same sample provided the 27 T cell receptor beta chains below, sequenced in a study of OX40 agonist ivuxolimab in advanced cancers. The assay was immunoSEQ multiplex PCR, and TCRdb's table has in-frame clones only and misses some. Of 70,000 to 80,000 clones in the sample, more than 85% were seen once. The sequenced sample was CD4+ or CD8+ T cells sorted from blood, obtained in a trial of the OX40 agonist ivuxolimab. The receptors originated from an adult with an advanced solid tumor such as melanoma, head and neck, liver or kidney cancer.

CDR3: CASSPYTGELFF. The CDR3 DNA follows: TGTGCCAGCAGCCCCTACACCGGGGAGCTGTTTTTT. The gene calls are TRBV7-2 and TRBJ2-2; no clear D gene. V gave up 5 bases and J gave up 3 bases, with 4 bases separating them. The length of the CDR3 is 12 residues. From germline, CDR1 is SGHTA and CDR2 FQGNSA.

The rearrangement joins TRBV5-1 to TRBJ2-1, with D perhaps being TRBD1 or TRBD2 (5 bases each). Deletions cut 2 bases from V and 0 bases from J, with 15 bases between. The CDR3 is made up of 17 amino acids. Germline assignment: CDR1 SGHRS and CDR2 YFSETQ. CDR3 in DNA: TGCGCCAGCAGCTTTCGGGGCGGGTCCGACTCCTACAATGAGCAGTTCTTC. Its translation: CASSFRGGSDSYNEQFF.

The gene calls are TRBV11-3 and TRBJ2-5, with D possibly matching TRBD1 (5 bases). The CDR3 has 12 amino acids. V lost 5 bases to trimming and J lost 9 bases, with 13 bases between them. CDR1 SGHNT and CDR2 YENEEA come from the germline V gene. CDR3 nucleotides: TGTGCCAGCAGCCGAGACAGATTCGCCCAGTACTTC. Protein product: CASSRDRFAQYF.

The CDR3 loop is CASSRGTRGTEQYF. DNA of the CDR3: TGTGCCAGCAGCCGAGGGACTAGGGGAACCGAGCAGTACTTC. The V and J genes are TRBV7-2 and TRBJ2-7; TRBD2 agrees at 8 bases. After removal of 5 bases from V and 6 bases from J, the junction contained 9 bases not matched to a gene. The CDR3 has 14 residues. In germline, CDR1 is SGHTA, CDR2 FQGNSA.

J is TRBJ2-1 and V is TRBV20-1, with D perhaps TRBD2 (5 bases). V was pared by 4 bases and J by 7 bases, with 8 bases between. The CDR3 totals 11 residues. Germline V gives CDR1 DFQATT, CDR2 SNEGSKA (reference sequence). CDR3 protein: CSAKLGNEQFF. The CDR3 coding sequence is TGCAGTGCTAAACTAGGGAATGAGCAGTTCTTC.

The chain links TRBV7-9 to TRBJ1-2, with D possibly matching TRBD1 (6 bases). The CDR3 loop spans 13 amino acids. The V and J ends lost 3 bases and 2 bases respectively, with 7 bases between them. Germline CDR1 is SEHNR and CDR2 is FQNEAQ (reference sequence). CDR3 in DNA: TGTGCCAGCAGCTTGGACAGCAACTATGGCTACACCTTC. This gives the protein CASSLDSNYGYTF.

The V call is TRBV5-1, the J call TRBJ1-3; D gene unclear. V dropped 2 bases and J dropped 4 bases, with 7 bases sitting between them. CDR3 length: 13 amino acids. Per the germline V gene, CDR1 is SGHRS and CDR2 is YFSETQ. The CDR3 nucleotides read TGCGCCAGCAGCTTACAAGGCGGAAACACCATATATTTT. It translates to CASSLQGGNTIYF.

The sample holds one count of this clone. The chain links TRBV2 to TRBJ2-2; 7 bases fit TRBD2. The trim removed 4 bases at V and 0 bases at J, leaving 2 bases unmatched. This CDR3 region has 15 residues. The germline gives CDR1 SNHLY, CDR2 FYNNEI. The CDR3 loop is CASSGGSANTGELFF. The CDR3 DNA sequence: TGTGCCAGCAGTGGCGGGAGCGCGAACACCGGGGAGCTGTTTTTT.

In this sample, this clone turned up a few times. The V call is TRBV6-5, the J call TRBJ1-5; D is undetermined. V was clipped by 0 bases and J by 0 bases, with 6 bases between them. CDR3 size: 15 residues. Germline CDR1 MNHEY, CDR2 SVGAGI. The CDR3 DNA reads TGTGCCAGCAGTTACTCGCCAAATAGCAATCAGCCCCAGCATTTT. It yields the protein CASSYSPNSNQPQHF.

The DNA of the CDR3 is TGTGCCAGTAGCCGTAGTGGCGGGGGCGGGGAGCTGTTTTTT. Translation: CASSRSGGGGELFF. The V gene is TRBV19, the J gene TRBJ2-2; 7 nucleotides line up with TRBD2. Losses at the gene ends were 6 bases for V and 7 bases for J; bases not matched to a gene: 8. The CDR3 spans 14 residues. Germline assignment: CDR1 LNHDA and CDR2 SQIVND (reference sequence). Together with reference TRBV19 and TRBJ2-2, the CDR3 gives the full variable domain: DGGITQSPKYLFRKEGQNVTLSCEQNLNHDAMYWYRQDPGQGLRLIYYSQIVNDFQKGDIAEGYSVSREKKESFPLTVTSAQKNPTAFYLCASSRSGGGGELFFGEGSRLTVL.

The V call is TRBV7-2, the J call TRBJ1-2; D is unresolved. Germline V gene data show CDR1 as SGHTA and CDR2 as FQGNSA. The CDR3 covers 15 residues. Trimming took 1 base from V and 2 from J, leaving 11 bases between them. CDR3 protein: CASSLVGASNYGYTF. The CDR3, as DNA: TGTGCCAGCAGCTTAGTGGGAGCGTCCAACTATGGCTACACCTTC. The full variable domain, rest sourced from reference TRBV7-2 and TRBJ1-2, is GAGVSQSPSNKVTEKGKDVELRCDPISGHTALYWYRQSLGQGLEFLIYFQGNSAPDKSGLPSDRFSAERTGGSVSTLTIQRTQQEDSAVYLCASSLVGASNYGYTFGSGTRLTVV.

V and J are TRBV6-6 and TRBJ1-5; D remains ambiguous. V shed 5 bases and J shed 6 bases, with 8 bases lying between them. The CDR3 loop spans 12 amino acids. Germline V CDR1 and CDR2: MNHNY, SVGAGI (reference sequence). CDR3 sequence: CASSTSSQPQHF. The CDR3 DNA is TGTGCCAGCAGTACGAGTAGTCAGCCCCAGCATTTT.

This sequence joins TRBV14 and TRBJ2-3; the D gene is possibly TRBD1 (6 bases). The V gene lost 1 base and the J gene lost 8 bases, with 19 bases spanning the gap. This CDR3 is 16 amino acids long. Germline-derived CDR1 and CDR2 are SGHDN and FVKESK. CDR3 amino acids: CASSQVQGVGSGTQYF. The CDR3 DNA reads TGTGCCAGCAGCCAAGTACAGGGAGTTGGGAGTGGTACGCAGTATTTT.

The chain carries TRBV5-4 and TRBJ2-1; TRBD2 agrees at 10 bases. From germline, CDR1 is SGHNT and CDR2 YYREEE (reference sequence). V lost 4 bases and J lost 1; bases outside the gene matches: 5. This CDR3 has 16 residues. CDR3 DNA sequence: TGTGCCAGCAGCGTATCTAGCGGGAGTTCCTACAATGAGCAGTTCTTC. Protein product: CASSVSSGSSYNEQFF.

The chain links TRBV29-1 to TRBJ2-7; 8 bases are shared with TRBD1. Trimming removed 2 bases from V and 0 bases from J; junction bases left unmatched: 6. Germline V gene sequence: CDR1 SQVTM, CDR2 ANQGSEA. This CDR3 has 15 amino acids. Written as DNA, the CDR3 is TGCAGCGTTGAATCAGACAGGGGCCTCTCCTACGAGCAGTACTTC. Amino acid sequence: CSVESDRGLSYEQYF.

The chain has TRBV9 and TRBJ2-1, with D maybe TRBD2 (5 bases). Per germline, CDR1 SGDLS and CDR2 YYNGEE. This CDR3 comprises 13 residues. The germline V and J ends were trimmed by 0 bases and 10 bases, with 11 bases remaining between them. The CDR3 reads CASSVVEGMEQFF. CDR3 sequence (DNA): TGTGCCAGCAGCGTAGTTGAGGGTATGGAGCAGTTCTTC.

The rearrangement joins TRBV21-1 to TRBJ2-7; TRBD1 is the table's D call and was not checked against the DNA. TRBV21-1 is assigned pseudogene status. There are 18 residues in the CDR3. In DNA form, the CDR3 reads TGTGCCAGCAGCAAAGTGTTGTTCCTTGACAGGGCATCCTACGAGCAGTACTTC. Its protein is CASSKVLFLDRASYEQYF.

This clone was seen a single time. The chain couples TRBV7-9 to TRBJ1-4; TRBD1 matches 8 bases. With 5 bases clipped from V and 7 bases from J, the junction kept 12 bases outside the gene matches. CDR1 and CDR2 from the germline V gene are SEHNR and FQNEAQ (reference sequence). This CDR3 comprises 16 residues. CDR3 DNA: TGTGCCAGCAGCCCAGGGGTGTCAGGGGGCGGTGAAAAACTGTTTTTT. Protein product: CASSPGVSGGGEKLFF.

This rearrangement joins TRBV20-1 to TRBJ2-3; D not resolved. V gave up 3 bases and J gave up 4 bases, with 5 bases separating them. CDR3 size: 11 residues. The germline V gene encodes CDR1 DFQATT and CDR2 SNEGSKA (reference sequence). The CDR3 region is CSARFSDTQYF. DNA for the CDR3: TGCAGTGCTAGGTTCTCAGATACGCAGTATTTT.

The J gene is TRBJ1-1, the V gene TRBV5-1, with D possibly matching TRBD1 (5 bases). Trimming shortened V by 7 bases and J by 2 bases, and 12 bases separated the two germline ends. Germline V lookup: CDR1 SGHRS, CDR2 YFSETQ. The CDR3 is 13 residues long. In nucleotides, the CDR3 is TGCGCCAGCGGTGGGGCTGTCAACACTGAAGCTTTCTTT. Translating it yields CASGGAVNTEAFF.

The chain is built from TRBV7-2 and TRBJ2-3; possible D gene TRBD1, 6 bases. The CDR3 is made up of 14 amino acids. The germline V gene encodes CDR1 SGHTA and CDR2 FQGNSA. V lost 5 bases and J 2 bases, leaving 11 bases between the germline ends. CDR3 sequence reads: CASSPGHSTDTQYF. The CDR3 DNA follows: TGTGCCAGCAGCCCGGGACATTCCACAGATACGCAGTATTTT.

The CDR3 bases are TGTGCCAGGGGCCCGAATCCCTACGAGCAGTACTTC. Protein: CARGPNPYEQYF. The V and J genes are TRBV2 and TRBJ2-7; D remains unclear. This CDR3 comprises 12 residues. Trimming shortened V by 9 bases and J by 2 bases, and 11 bases separated the two germline ends. CDR1 is SNHLY and CDR2 is FYNNEI in the germline V gene.

This clone has a single count. V usage is TRBV27 and J usage is TRBJ2-3; maybe TRBD2 (6 bases). V was shortened by 5 bases and J by 2 bases, with 14 bases between the two germline ends. The CDR3 has 15 residues. CDR1 and CDR2 (germline): MNHEY, SMNVEV (reference sequence). CDR3 sequence (DNA): TGTGCCAGCAGTCGGACTAACCTCCCCACAGATACGCAGTATTTT. It specifies CASSRTNLPTDTQYF.

This clone came up once. V is TRBV6-5 and J is TRBJ2-7, with D perhaps matching TRBD2 (5 bases). There are 11 residues in the CDR3. Per germline, CDR1 MNHEY and CDR2 SVGAGI. Trimming stripped 4 bases from V and 7 bases from J, with 8 bases between. The DNA of the CDR3 is TGTGCCAGCAGTTCCCGGGGTGAGCAGTACTTC. It is translated as CASSSRGEQYF.

The chain joins TRBV11-3 to TRBJ2-3, with 9 bases identical to TRBD2. CDR1 and CDR2 (germline): SGHNT, YENEEA. J was trimmed by 3 bases and V by 5 bases; bases with no gene match: 9. The CDR3 spans 16 residues. This chain's CDR3 is CASSQISGSPTDTQYF. The CDR3 bases are TGTGCCAGCAGCCAAATTAGCGGGAGTCCGACAGATACGCAGTATTTT.

This clone showed up just a few times. The J gene is TRBJ2-1, the V gene TRBV5-1, with D tentatively TRBD2 (5 bases). The germline gives CDR1 SGHRS, CDR2 YFSETQ. The CDR3 has 16 residues. V lost 1 base and J 2 bases, leaving 13 bases between the germline ends. The CDR3 reads CASSLRASLTYNEQFF. The CDR3 DNA sequence: TGCGCCAGCAGCTTGAGGGCTAGCCTAACCTACAATGAGCAGTTCTTC.

This chain connects TRBV7-2 to TRBJ1-1, with 7 bases that match TRBD1. The germline V gene encodes CDR1 SGHTA and CDR2 FQGNSA. This CDR3 comprises 15 residues. Losses at the gene ends were 5 bases for V and 1 base for J; bases not matched to a gene: 7. The CDR3 protein is CASSTDRPRNTEAFF. In DNA form, the CDR3 reads TGTGCCAGCAGCACGGACAGGCCTAGGAACACTGAAGCTTTCTTT.